This entry describes one T cell receptor beta chain. Using its own MiXCR run on the RT-PCR reads, TCRdb lists one record per CDR3 protein. The sample has over 200,000 distinct CDR3 sequences, around 40% seen once. This specimen comes from a study of patients and donors after allogeneic stem cell transplantation. The CDR3 runs to 9 residues. Germline V lookup: CDR1 DFQATT, CDR2 SNEGSKA (reference sequence). V was clipped by 6 bases and J by 10 bases, with 9 bases between them. This sequence joins TRBV20-1 and TRBJ1-2; D might be TRBD1 (6 bases). The source of this sequence is a human donor who was either an allogeneic HSCT recipient or a stem cell or donor lymphocyte infusion donor (not recorded which). It is not recorded whose cells these are; they may come from a transplant donor. Sequenced material: blood, either unsorted or a sorted T cell fraction (not recorded which). CDR3 sequence (DNA): TGCAGTGCGGGGGCAGTCTACACCTTC. It translates to CSAGAVYTF.